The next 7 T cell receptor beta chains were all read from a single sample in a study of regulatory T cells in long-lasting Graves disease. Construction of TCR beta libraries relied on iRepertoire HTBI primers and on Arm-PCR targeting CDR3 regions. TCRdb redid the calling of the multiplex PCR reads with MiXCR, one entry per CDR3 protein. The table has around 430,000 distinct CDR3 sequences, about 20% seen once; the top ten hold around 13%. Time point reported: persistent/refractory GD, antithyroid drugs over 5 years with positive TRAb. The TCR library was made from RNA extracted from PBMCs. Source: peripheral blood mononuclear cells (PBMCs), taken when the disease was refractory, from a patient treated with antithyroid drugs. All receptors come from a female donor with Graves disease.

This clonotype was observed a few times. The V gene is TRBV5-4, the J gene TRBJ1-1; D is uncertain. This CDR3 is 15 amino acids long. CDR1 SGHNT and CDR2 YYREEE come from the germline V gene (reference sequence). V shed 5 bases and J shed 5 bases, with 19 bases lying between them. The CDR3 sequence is CASSRPTGLETEAFF. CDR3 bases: TGTGCCAGCAGTCGTCCTACGGGTCTCGAAACTGAAGCTTTCTTT.

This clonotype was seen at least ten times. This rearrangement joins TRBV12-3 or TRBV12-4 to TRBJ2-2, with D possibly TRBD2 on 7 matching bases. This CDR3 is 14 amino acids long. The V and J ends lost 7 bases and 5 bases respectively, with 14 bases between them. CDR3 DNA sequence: TGTGCCAGCACCCTTGGGAGGGGGACCGGGGAGCTGTTTTTT. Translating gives CASTLGRGTGELFF.

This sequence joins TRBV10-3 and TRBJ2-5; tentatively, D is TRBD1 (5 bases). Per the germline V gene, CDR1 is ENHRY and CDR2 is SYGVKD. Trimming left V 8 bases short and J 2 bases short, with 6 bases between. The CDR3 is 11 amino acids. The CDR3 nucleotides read TGTGCCATCTCAGGGCAAGAGACCCAGTACTTC. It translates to CAISGQETQYF.

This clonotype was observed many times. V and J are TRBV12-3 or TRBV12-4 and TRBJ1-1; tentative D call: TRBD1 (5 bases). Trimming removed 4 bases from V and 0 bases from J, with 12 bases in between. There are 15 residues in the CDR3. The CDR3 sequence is CASSSRDGMNTEAFF. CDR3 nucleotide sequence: TGTGCCAGCAGTTCCCGGGACGGAATGAACACTGAAGCTTTCTTT.

The chain's CDR3 is CASSFQGLKHEQYF. The CDR3 bases are TGTGCCAGCAGCTTCCAGGGGCTAAAGCACGAGCAGTACTTC. J is TRBJ2-7 and V is TRBV5-5; D is perhaps TRBD1 (6 bases). The germline gives CDR1 SGHKS, CDR2 YYEKEE (reference sequence). V shed 2 bases and J shed 5 bases, with 14 bases lying between them. This CDR3 has 14 residues.

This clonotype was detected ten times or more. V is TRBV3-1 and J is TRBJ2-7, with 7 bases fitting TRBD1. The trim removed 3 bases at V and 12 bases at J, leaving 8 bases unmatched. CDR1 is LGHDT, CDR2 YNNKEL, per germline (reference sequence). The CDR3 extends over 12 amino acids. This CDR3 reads CASSQDTGVPYF. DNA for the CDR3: TGTGCCAGCAGCCAGGATACAGGGGTTCCGTACTTC.

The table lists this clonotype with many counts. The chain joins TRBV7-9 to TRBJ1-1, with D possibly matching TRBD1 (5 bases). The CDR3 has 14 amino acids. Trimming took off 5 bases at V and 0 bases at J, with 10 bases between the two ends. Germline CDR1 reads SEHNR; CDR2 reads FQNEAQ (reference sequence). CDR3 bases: TGTGCCAGCAGCCTCCAGGGTATGAACACTGAAGCTTTCTTT. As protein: CASSLQGMNTEAFF.